The 16 T cell receptor beta chains presented below share a single source sample, sequenced in a study of blood T cells in healthy people across ages. Sample-barcoded 5' priming and a J-beta primer mix drove a second PCR of about 6 to 12 cycles. TCRdb analysed the 5' RACE reads with MiXCR anew, one entry per CDR3 protein. The table lists approximately 820,000 distinct CDR3 sequences, approximately 48% of them singletons, with about 21% in the top ten. The sample taken for sequencing was blood. The receptors originated from a man aged 55 to 70 in good health.

This clonotype was detected a few times. The CDR3 loop is CSAREQGVHQETQYF. The CDR3 DNA follows: TGCAGTGCTAGAGAGCAGGGGGTCCACCAAGAGACCCAGTACTTC. The chain recombines TRBV20-1 with TRBJ2-5, with 7 positions matching TRBD1. This CDR3 spans 15 amino acids. Trimming cost V 0 bases and J 0 bases; bases outside gene matches: 4. Germline values: CDR1 DFQATT, CDR2 SNEGSKA (reference sequence).

The sample holds a few counts of this clonotype. The chain joins TRBV6-6 to TRBJ2-1; unclear D gene. The CDR3 extends over 13 amino acids. Trimming removed 0 bases at V and 15 bases at J, with 15 bases between. Germline CDR1 reads MNHNY; CDR2 reads SVGAGI (reference sequence). CDR3 sequence reads: CASSYSMGRDAFF. CDR3 nucleotides: TGTGCCAGCAGTTACTCGATGGGCAGAGACGCGTTCTTC.

There are a few counts of this clonotype. This chain joins TRBV12-3 or TRBV12-4 and TRBJ2-3; D unresolved. The CDR3 runs to 13 residues. Deletions cut 8 bases from V and 2 bases from J, with 11 bases between. CDR3 region: CASGVWNTDTQYF. The CDR3 DNA reads as TGTGCCAGCGGGGTTTGGAACACAGATACGCAGTATTTT.

This clonotype has just a few counts. The junction shows a germline mismatch at one end, possibly a read error. V and J are TRBV4-3 and TRBJ1-6; TRBD1 matches at 9 bases. Germline V gene lookup returns CDR1 LGHNA and CDR2 YSLEER. This CDR3 region has 16 residues. CDR3 amino acids: CASSQGRDRDNSPLHF. The CDR3 bases are TGCGCTAGCAGCCAAGGCCGGGACAGGGACAATTCACCCCTCCACTTT.

This clonotype was seen many times. CDR3 in DNA: TGTGCCAGCAGTTACGGGACAGGGGGCTACGAGCAGTACTTC. This encodes CASSYGTGGYEQYF. This chain uses TRBV6-5 with TRBJ2-7; 11 bases agree with TRBD1. The ends lost 2 bases at V and 3 bases at J; junction bases unmatched: 0. From germline, CDR1 is MNHEY and CDR2 SVGAGI. This CDR3 comprises 14 residues.

This chain links TRBV7-9 with TRBJ2-7; a weak D match, TRBD1 (6 bases). CDR3 length: 14 amino acids. The V gene's germline CDR1 is SEHNR and CDR2 FQNEAQ (reference sequence). V was trimmed by 6 bases and J by 3 bases, leaving 15 bases between them. The CDR3 sequence is CASRQVEQGYEQYF. For the CDR3, the DNA is TGTGCCAGCAGACAAGTGGAACAGGGCTACGAGCAGTACTTC.

As concerns this clonotype: The junction departs from germline at one end; a sequencing error may be responsible. The CDR3 nucleotides are TGTGCCAGCAGCCTCCGACAGGGATTAAGCACAGATGCGCAGTATTTT. It is translated as CASSLRQGLSTDAQYF. The chain couples TRBV12-3 or TRBV12-4 to TRBJ2-3; 7 positions match TRBD1. The CDR3 is 16 amino acids.

In DNA, the CDR3 is TGCAGTGCTCGCCCCGTGACGGAGGGCACCTTC. Residues: CSARPVTEGTF. V is TRBV20-1 and J is TRBJ1-2; D is undetermined. CDR3 length equals 11 residues. The V gene lost 5 bases and the J gene lost 13 bases, with 17 bases spanning the gap. Germline V gives CDR1 DFQATT, CDR2 SNEGSKA (reference sequence).

The rearrangement joins TRBV20-1 to TRBJ1-5, with D maybe TRBD1 (5 bases). Germline V gene lookup returns CDR1 DFQATT and CDR2 SNEGSKA (reference sequence). This CDR3 has 14 residues. Trimming shortened V by 4 bases and J by 3 bases, and 13 bases separated the two germline ends. This CDR3 reads CSATGTAYNQPQHF. The DNA for the CDR3 is TGCAGTGCTACCGGGACGGCTTACAATCAGCCCCAGCATTTT.

This chain uses TRBV11-2 with TRBJ1-1; no clear D. CDR1 is SGHAT, CDR2 FQNNGV, per germline. The CDR3 consists of 12 residues. Trimming took off 5 bases at V and 4 bases at J, with 8 bases between the two ends. CDR3 loop: CASSPMGTEAFF. The CDR3 DNA is TGTGCCAGCAGCCCCATGGGCACTGAAGCTTTCTTT.

The chain uses TRBV7-9 and TRBJ2-7; a possible D gene is TRBD1 (6 bases). Germline V gives CDR1 SEHNR, CDR2 FQNEAQ (reference sequence). V lost 1 base, J lost 3 bases, and 10 bases lay in between. The CDR3 loop spans 14 amino acids. CDR3 loop: CASSLEQGNYEQYF. CDR3 nucleotides: TGTGCCAGCAGCTTAGAACAGGGTAACTACGAGCAGTACTTC.

V usage is TRBV6-2 or TRBV6-3 and J usage is TRBJ2-1, with D maybe TRBD2 (6 bases). CDR3 size: 16 residues. CDR1 and CDR2 (germline): MNHEY, SVGEGT. Trimming pared 5 bases from V and 2 bases from J, leaving 16 bases between. CDR3 nucleotides: TGTGCCAGCAGTGCGACGTTAGCGGTCACCTACAATGAGCAGTTCTTC. Its translation is CASSATLAVTYNEQFF.

The chain joins TRBV18 to TRBJ1-1, with TRBD1 identical over 10 bases. J was trimmed by 6 bases and V by 2 bases; bases with no gene match: 3. The CDR3 has 14 residues. Looked up from germline, CDR1 is KGHSH and CDR2 is LQKENI. For the CDR3, the DNA is TGTGCCAGCTCACCAAGGGGGACAGGGGCTGAAGCTTTCTTT. It codes for CASSPRGTGAEAFF. The full variable domain, its missing parts supplied by reference TRBV18 and TRBJ1-1, is NAGVMQNPRHLVRRRGQEARLRCSPMKGHSHVYWYRQLPEEGLKFMVYLQKENIIDESGMPKERFSAEFPKEGPSILRIQQVVRGDSAAYFCASSPRGTGAEAFFGQGTRLTVV.

This chain connects TRBV11-1 to TRBJ2-7; D may be TRBD1 (6 bases). The CDR3 has 14 amino acids. With 7 bases removed from V and 2 bases from J, the gap between germline ends came to 15 bases. CDR1 is SGHAT and CDR2 is FQDESV in the germline V gene (reference sequence). The DNA of the CDR3 is TGTGCCAGCAACTCGGACAGTTTCCCCTACGAGCAGTACTTC. Its protein product is CASNSDSFPYEQYF.

The CDR3 here is CASSLEGRGRVYEQYF. DNA of the CDR3: TGTGCCAGCAGCTTAGAGGGGCGGGGCAGGGTGTACGAGCAGTACTTC. The gene calls are TRBV7-2 and TRBJ2-7; D possibly corresponds to TRBD2 (6 bases). The CDR3 consists of 16 residues. V lost 1 base to trimming and J lost 4 bases, with 17 bases between them. Germline V gene lookup returns CDR1 SGHTA and CDR2 FQGNSA.

In DNA, the CDR3 is TGTGCCAGCAGCAAAGGGACAGGGTTACCCTACGAGCAGTACTTC. It is translated as CASSKGTGLPYEQYF. The chain links TRBV21-1 to TRBJ2-7; the table gives TRBD1 as D, unverified against the DNA. TRBV21-1 is designated a pseudogene. The CDR3 has 15 residues.